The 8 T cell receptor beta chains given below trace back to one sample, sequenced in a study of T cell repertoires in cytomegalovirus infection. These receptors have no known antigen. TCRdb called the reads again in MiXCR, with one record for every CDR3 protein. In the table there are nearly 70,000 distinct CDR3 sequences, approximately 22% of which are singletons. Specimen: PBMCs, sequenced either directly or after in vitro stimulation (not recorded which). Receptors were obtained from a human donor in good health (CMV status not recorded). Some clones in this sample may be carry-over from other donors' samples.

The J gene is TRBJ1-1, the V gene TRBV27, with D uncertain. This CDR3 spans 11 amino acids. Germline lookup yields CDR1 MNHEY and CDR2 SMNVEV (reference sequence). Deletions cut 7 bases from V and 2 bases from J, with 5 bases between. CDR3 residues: CASTTNTEAFF. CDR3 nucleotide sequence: TGTGCCAGCACGACAAACACTGAAGCTTTCTTT.

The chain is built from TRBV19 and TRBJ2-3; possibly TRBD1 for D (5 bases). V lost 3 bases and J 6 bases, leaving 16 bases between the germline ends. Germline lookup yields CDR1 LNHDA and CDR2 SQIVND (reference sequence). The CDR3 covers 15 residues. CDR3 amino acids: CASSIGRKRGDTQYF. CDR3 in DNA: TGTGCCAGTAGTATCGGCAGAAAAAGGGGCGATACGCAGTATTTT.

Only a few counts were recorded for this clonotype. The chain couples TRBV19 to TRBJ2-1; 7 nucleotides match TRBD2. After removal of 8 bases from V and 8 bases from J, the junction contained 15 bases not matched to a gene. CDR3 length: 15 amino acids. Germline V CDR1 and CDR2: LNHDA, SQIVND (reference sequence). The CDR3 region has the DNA TGTGCCAGTGCCCCCAGAAGCGGGACCCCTCATGAGCAGTTCTTC. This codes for CASAPRSGTPHEQFF.

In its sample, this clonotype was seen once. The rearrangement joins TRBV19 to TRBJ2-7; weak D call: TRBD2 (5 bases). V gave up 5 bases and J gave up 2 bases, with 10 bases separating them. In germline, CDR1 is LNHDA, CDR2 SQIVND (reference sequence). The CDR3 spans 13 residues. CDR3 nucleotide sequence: TGTGCCAGTAGTCCCGGGAAGGCCTACGAGCAGTACTTC. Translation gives CASSPGKAYEQYF. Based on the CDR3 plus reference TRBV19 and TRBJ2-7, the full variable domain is DGGITQSPKYLFRKEGQNVTLSCEQNLNHDAMYWYRQDPGQGLRLIYYSQIVNDFQKGDIAEGYSVSREKKESFPLTVTSAQKNPTAFYLCASSPGKAYEQYFGPGTRLTVT.

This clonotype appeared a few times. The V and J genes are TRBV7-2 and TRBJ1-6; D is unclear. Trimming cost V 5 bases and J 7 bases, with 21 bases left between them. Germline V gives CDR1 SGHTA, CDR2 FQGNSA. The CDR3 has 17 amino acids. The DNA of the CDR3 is TGTGCCAGCAGCCGGCGGGATCTTAGGACGGAGAATTCACCCCTCCACTTT. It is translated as CASSRRDLRTENSPLHF.

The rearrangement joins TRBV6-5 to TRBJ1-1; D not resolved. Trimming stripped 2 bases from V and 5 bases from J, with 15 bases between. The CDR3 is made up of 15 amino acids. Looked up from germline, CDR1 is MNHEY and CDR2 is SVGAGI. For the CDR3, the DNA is TGTGCCAGCAGTTACGGATCCTTCTTGGATACTGAAGCTTTCTTT. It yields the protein CASSYGSFLDTEAFF.

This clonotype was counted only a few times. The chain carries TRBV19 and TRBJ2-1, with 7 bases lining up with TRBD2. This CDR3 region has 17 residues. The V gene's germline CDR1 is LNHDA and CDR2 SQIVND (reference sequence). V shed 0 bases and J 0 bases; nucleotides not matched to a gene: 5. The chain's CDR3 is CASSIDLASGSYNEQFF. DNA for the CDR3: TGTGCCAGTAGTATAGATCTGGCTAGCGGCTCCTACAATGAGCAGTTCTTC.

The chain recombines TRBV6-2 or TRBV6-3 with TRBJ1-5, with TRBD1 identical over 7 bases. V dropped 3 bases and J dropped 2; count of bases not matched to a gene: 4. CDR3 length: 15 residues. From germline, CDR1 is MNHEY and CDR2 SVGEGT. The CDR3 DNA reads TGTGCCAGCAGTTATGGGGGGACAGGCAATCAGCCCCAGCATTTT. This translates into CASSYGGTGNQPQHF.